This passage covers 15 T cell receptor beta chains from one sample sequenced in a study of blood T cell repertoires in COVID-19. Using immunoSEQ multiplex PCR, the repertoire was profiled, and TCRdb retains in-frame clones only, with some absent. The sample records some 180,000 clones, about 87% being singletons. Sequencing was carried out using peripheral blood. Every receptor here comes from a woman of 80 years or more with COVID-19, enrolled during active disease.

This clone was counted a few times. This CDR3 is CASSGDRNTGELFF. The CDR3 DNA reads TGTGCCAGCAGCGGGGACAGGAACACCGGGGAGCTGTTTTTT. The chain uses TRBV7-9 and TRBJ2-2; 7 nucleotides align to TRBD1. This CDR3 has 14 residues. V shed 5 bases and J 1 base; nucleotides not matched to a gene: 1. The V gene's germline CDR1 is SEHNR and CDR2 FQNEAQ (reference sequence).

The chain couples TRBV28 to TRBJ1-4, with D perhaps TRBD1 (6 bases). Trimming took off 8 bases at V and 7 bases at J, with 17 bases between the two ends. CDR1 MDHEN and CDR2 SYDVKM come from the germline V gene. CDR3 length: 14 amino acids. The DNA for the CDR3 is TGTGCCAGCTCGTCTGGGACACAGACTGAAAAACTGTTTTTT. Protein sequence: CASSSGTQTEKLFF. Drawing the rest from reference TRBV28 and TRBJ1-4, the complete variable domain is DVKVTQSSRYLVKRTGEKVFLECVQDMDHENMFWYRQDPGLGLRLIYFSYDVKMKEKGDIPEGYSVSREKKERFSLILESASTNQTSMYLCASSSGTQTEKLFFGSGTQLSVL.

V usage is TRBV7-2 and J usage is TRBJ2-2; 12 nucleotides match TRBD2. There are 18 residues in the CDR3. Germline lookup yields CDR1 SGHTA and CDR2 FQGNSA. The J segment lost 6 bases and the V segment lost 5 bases, leaving 13 bases of the junction unmatched. The CDR3 spells CASSPNLLAGGTSGELFF. DNA for the CDR3: TGTGCCAGCAGCCCCAACCTCCTAGCGGGAGGGACCTCCGGGGAGCTGTTTTTT.

This rearrangement joins TRBV3-1 (or the pseudogene TRBV3-2) to TRBJ2-1, with 11 bases fitting TRBD2. This CDR3 spans 15 amino acids. The ends lost 1 base at V and 5 bases at J; junction bases unmatched: 1. Per germline, CDR1 LGHDT and CDR2 YNNKEL (reference sequence). The CDR3 region is CASSQGLAGNNEQFF. DNA of the CDR3: TGTGCCAGCAGCCAAGGACTAGCGGGGAACAATGAGCAGTTCTTC.

The chain uses TRBV28 and TRBJ2-5, with 7 positions matching TRBD1. V was pared by 6 bases and J by 10 bases, with 11 bases of the junction left unmatched. Per the germline V gene, CDR1 is MDHEN and CDR2 is SYDVKM. The CDR3 contains 13 residues. CDR3 in DNA: TGTGCCAGCAGGAGCGACAGGGTCTGGGACCAGTACTTC. As protein: CASRSDRVWDQYF.

The rearrangement links TRBV5-1 to TRBJ1-6, with TRBD1 matching over 8 bases. Trimming cost V 7 bases and J 8 bases; bases outside gene matches: 5. The CDR3 has 13 amino acids. Germline CDR1 is SGHRS and CDR2 is YFSETQ. The CDR3 here is CASSRGLDSPLHF. The CDR3 nucleotides are TGCGCCAGCTCCAGGGGGCTGGATTCACCCCTCCACTTT. Filled out from reference TRBV5-1 and TRBJ1-6, the complete variable domain reads KAGVTQTPRYLIKTRGQQVTLSCSPISGHRSVSWYQQTPGQGLQFLFEYFSETQRNKGNFPGRFSGRQFSNSRSEMNVSTLELGDSALYLCASSRGLDSPLHFGNGTRLTVT.

The rearrangement uses TRBV5-6 and TRBJ2-6, with D tentatively TRBD1 (5 bases). The germline gives CDR1 SGHDT, CDR2 YYEEEE. Trimming left V 1 base short and J 0 bases short, with 8 bases between. This CDR3 is 16 amino acids long. CDR3 DNA: TGTGCCAGCAGCTTGAACAGGTTCTCTGGGGCCAACGTCCTGACTTTC. Amino acid sequence: CASSLNRFSGANVLTF.

The V call is TRBV19, the J call TRBJ1-2; no firm D call. The germline gives CDR1 LNHDA, CDR2 SQIVND (reference sequence). V lost 3 bases and J 6 bases, leaving 11 bases between the germline ends. This CDR3 is 13 amino acids long. The CDR3 sequence: CASSMTPGNGYTF. DNA for the CDR3: TGTGCCAGTAGTATGACCCCCGGGAATGGCTACACCTTC.

The chain is built from TRBV9 and TRBJ1-1; D gene unclear. The germline V gene has CDR1 SGDLS and CDR2 YYNGEE. The CDR3 is made up of 13 amino acids. V was pared by 2 bases and J by 1 base, with 6 bases between. CDR3 amino acids: CASSVGSNTEAFF. The CDR3 DNA reads as TGTGCCAGCAGCGTCGGGTCGAACACTGAAGCTTTCTTT.

The V and J genes are TRBV7-2 and TRBJ2-2; 8 bases align to TRBD2. CDR3 length: 19 residues. Unmatched junction bases numbered 18, after V lost 5 bases and J lost 4 bases. The germline gives CDR1 SGHTA, CDR2 FQGNSA. The CDR3 spells CASSPLISGRLAGTGELFF. CDR3 in DNA: TGTGCCAGCAGCCCTCTTATTAGTGGTAGGCTAGCGGGCACCGGGGAGCTGTTTTTT.

The rearrangement uses TRBV27 and TRBJ2-7; 10 bases are shared with TRBD2. J was trimmed by 2 bases and V by 4 bases; bases with no gene match: 2. Germline V gene lookup returns CDR1 MNHEY and CDR2 SMNVEV (reference sequence). The CDR3 loop spans 14 amino acids. The CDR3 DNA reads TGTGCCAGCAGTTGGACTAGCGGCCCCTACGAGCAGTACTTC. Translated, it gives CASSWTSGPYEQYF.

The chain has TRBV6-6 and TRBJ2-7, with 7 bases fitting TRBD2. V trimming: 6 bases; J trimming: 0 bases; junction bases outside the gene matches: 5. The germline V gene encodes CDR1 MNHNY and CDR2 SVGAGI (reference sequence). The CDR3 has 14 residues. This chain's CDR3 is CASRATSNSYEQYF. The CDR3 nucleotides are TGTGCCAGCAGGGCGACTAGCAACTCCTACGAGCAGTACTTC.

The gene calls are TRBV29-1 and TRBJ2-7, with unresolved D. V dropped 5 bases and J dropped 2 bases, with 10 bases sitting between them. This CDR3 contains 12 residues. Germline V CDR1 and CDR2: SQVTM, ANQGSEA. The CDR3 nucleotides are TGCAGCGTTTCCCAGGCCCCCTACGAGCAGTACTTC. Translation gives CSVSQAPYEQYF.

The rearrangement uses TRBV9 and TRBJ2-5; D might be TRBD2 (6 bases). Looked up from germline, CDR1 is SGDLS and CDR2 is YYNGEE. V was trimmed by 4 bases and J by 4 bases, leaving 14 bases between them. The CDR3 totals 14 residues. CDR3 loop: CASSLQLARETQYF. The CDR3 DNA sequence: TGTGCCAGCAGCCTCCAACTAGCCCGAGAGACCCAGTACTTC.

This clone was counted a single time. J is TRBJ2-5 and V is TRBV14, with a weak D call TRBD2 (6 bases). V lost 4 bases, J lost 2 bases, and 11 bases lay in between. The CDR3 totals 14 residues. The germline V gene encodes CDR1 SGHDN and CDR2 FVKESK. CDR3 loop: CASSRSGLQETQYF. In DNA form, the CDR3 reads TGTGCCAGCAGCCGTAGCGGTTTACAAGAGACCCAGTACTTC. Looking up the rest from reference TRBV14 and TRBJ2-5 gives the full variable domain: EAGVTQFPSHSVIEKGQTVTLRCDPISGHDNLYWYRRVMGKEIKFLLHFVKESKQDESGMPNNRFLAERTGGTYSTLKVQPAELEDSGVYFCASSRSGLQETQYFGPGTRLLVL.